Listed below are T cell receptor beta chains from one sample, sequenced in a study of neoadjuvant anti-PD-1 for oral cavity cancer. Sequencing used immunoSEQ multiplex PCR; TCRdb keeps in-frame clones, though not all of them. The sample has about 37,000 clones; approximately 40% are singletons. The specimen was tumor tissue, collected after nivolumab (anti-PD-1) treatment. The receptors here all came from a person aged 35 to 85 with oral cavity squamous cell carcinoma. Each CDR3 is given with its conserved first and last residue. The order of the fields is D gene, V gene, clone size, J gene, CDR3 DNA, CDR3 protein. A D gene is named only where the DNA matches it firmly. Only part of the rows carry a size: once, few, many, or a class if the clone is expanded.

.	TRBV20-1	.	TRBJ1-1	TGCAGCCTACTAGGGAACACTGAAGCTTTCTTT	CSLLGNTEAFF
TRBD2	TRBV9	few	TRBJ2-7	TGTGCCAGCAGCGTAGGCCCCGGGACTAGCGGGATCATATACGAGCAGTACTTC	CASSVGPGTSGIIYEQYF
.	TRBV25-1	.	TRBJ2-7	TGTGCCAGCAGTCCGGCCTACGAGCAGTACTTC	CASSPAYEQYF
.	TRBV5-5	few	TRBJ1-1	TGTGCCAGCAACCGACAGACGGGGAACACTGAAGCTTTCTTT	CASNRQTGNTEAFF
.	TRBV2	.	TRBJ2-7	TGTGCCGCCAATACGGTAGCCTCCTACGAGCAGTACTTC	CAANTVASYEQYF
.	TRBV7-2	.	TRBJ2-3	TGTGCCAGCAGCTTGGGAACCCCTAGGACAGATACGCAGTATTTT	CASSLGTPRTDTQYF
.	TRBV7-9	.	TRBJ2-6	TGTGCCAGCAGCCTAAGGGCCTCTGGGGCCAACGTCCTGACTTTC	CASSLRASGANVLTF
.	TRBV5-1	few	TRBJ2-5	TGCGCCAGCAGCTTTACGGGCCAAGAGACCCAGTACTTC	CASSFTGQETQYF
TRBD1	TRBV4-2	few	TRBJ2-5	TGTGCCAGCAGCCAAAGGGGGGACAGGAAAGGGGAGACCCAGTACTTC	CASSQRGDRKGETQYF
TRBD2	TRBV4-1	once	TRBJ2-1	TGCGCCAGCAGCCAAGGCCCGGGAGGGCCAGGTGAGCAGTTCTTC	CASSQGPGGPGEQFF
.	TRBV4-2	few	TRBJ1-2	TGTGCCAGCAGCCAGGAGGGCAGTAGGTTAAACTATGGCTACACCTTC	CASSQEGSRLNYGYTF
.	TRBV6-1	medium-sized	TRBJ1-1	TGTGCCAGCATTAGTCTCACCTGGGATGCTTTCTTT	CASISLTWDAFF
.	TRBV7-2	many	TRBJ2-7	TGTGCCAGCAGCTTAAACGGTCAAATCTACGAGCAGTACTTC	CASSLNGQIYEQYF
TRBD2	TRBV5-1	.	TRBJ2-3	TGCGCCAGCAGCTTGTTTAGCGGGAGCACAGATACGCAGTATTTT	CASSLFSGSTDTQYF
.	TRBV5-4	.	TRBJ1-2	TGTGCCAGCAGCTTGGCAGGGGCTGCGGCGTTTCACACCTTC	CASSLAGAAAFHTF
.	TRBV12-2	.	TRBJ2-1	TGTGCAAGTCGCTTAGGGATCAGGGGACGGCGGTTCCGGAGTGAGCAGTTCTTC	CASRLGIRGRRFRSEQFF
.	TRBV9	.	TRBJ1-5	TGTGCCAGCAGCGAAACGGTTGGGGTTAATCAGCCCCAGCATTTT	CASSETVGVNQPQHF
.	TRBV7-9	.	TRBJ2-7	TGTGCCAGCAGCTTGGGGTACGGCGAGCAGTACTTC	CASSLGYGEQYF
TRBD1	TRBV9	.	TRBJ2-2	TGTGCCAGCAGCGTAGGACAGGGTCGTCCCGGGGAGCTGTTTTTT	CASSVGQGRPGELFF
TRBD2	TRBV28	.	TRBJ2-7	TGTGCCAGCAGTTCAATAGCGGGAGGGACCTACGAGCAGTACTTC	CASSSIAGGTYEQYF
.	TRBV5-1	.	TRBJ1-2	TGCGCCAGCAGCTTGGGACAGACCACTAACTATGGCTACACCTTC	CASSLGQTTNYGYTF
TRBD1	TRBV19	.	TRBJ1-5	TGTGCCAGTAGTATTCCCCGACAGGGGGCTAATCAGCCCCAGCATTTT	CASSIPRQGANQPQHF
.	TRBV19	few	TRBJ1-1	TGTGCCAGTAGCATCAACCACAGGATCACTGAAGCTTTCTTT	CASSINHRITEAFF
.	TRBV10-3	few	TRBJ1-2	TGTGCCATCAATAAAGGAACACAGGGCTATGGCTACACCTTC	CAINKGTQGYGYTF
.	TRBV9	.	TRBJ1-1	TGTGCCAGCAGCGTAGACGCGACAGGGAACACTGAAGCTTTCTTT	CASSVDATGNTEAFF
.	TRBV7-2	.	TRBJ2-7	TGTGCCAGCAGCTCTGGACAGCCCGGCCAATACGAGCAGTACTTC	CASSSGQPGQYEQYF
.	TRBV18	many	TRBJ2-7	TGTGCCAGCTCATTTGGGACAAACTCCTACGAGCAGTACTTC	CASSFGTNSYEQYF
.	TRBV6-5	.	TRBJ1-5	TGTGCCAGCAGTTCAGGGCAGGGCGGTCAGCCCCAGCATTTT	CASSSGQGGQPQHF
.	TRBV30	.	TRBJ1-4	TGTGCCTGGAGCCCGCGGCAGGCGACGGCAACTAATGAAAAACTGTTTTTT	CAWSPRQATATNEKLFF
.	TRBV4-1	.	TRBJ2-3	TGCGCCAGCAGCCAAGATGGACGCACAGATACGCAGTATTTT	CASSQDGRTDTQYF
.	TRBV10-2	few	TRBJ2-5	TGCGCCAGCAGTGAGTCCCAGGGCGGGGAGACCCAGTACTTC	CASSESQGGETQYF
.	TRBV9	.	TRBJ2-2	TGTGCCAGCAGCTCAAGGCTGGAGACTGGGGAGCTGTTTTTT	CASSSRLETGELFF
.	TRBV7-9	many	TRBJ1-1	TGTGCCAGCAGCTTAGCGCGGCGGGGGAACACTGAAGCTTTCTTT	CASSLARRGNTEAFF
TRBD1	TRBV15	few	TRBJ1-4	TGTGCCACCAGCAGAGGACAGGGAGGTGTTGAGGAAAAACTGTTTTTT	CATSRGQGGVEEKLFF
TRBD2	TRBV19	medium-sized	TRBJ2-7	TGTGCCAGTAGTATCTTGCCGGGACTAGCGGTAGAGCAGTACTTC	CASSILPGLAVEQYF